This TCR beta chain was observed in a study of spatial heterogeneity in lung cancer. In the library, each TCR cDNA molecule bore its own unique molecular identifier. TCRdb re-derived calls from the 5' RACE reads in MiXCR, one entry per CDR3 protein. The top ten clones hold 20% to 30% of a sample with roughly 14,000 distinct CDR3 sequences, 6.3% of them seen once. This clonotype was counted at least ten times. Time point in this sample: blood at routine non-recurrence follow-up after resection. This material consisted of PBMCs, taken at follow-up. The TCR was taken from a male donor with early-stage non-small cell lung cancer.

This CDR3 reads CASSLTTGELFF. The CDR3 nucleotides read TGCGCCAGCAGCCTGACTACCGGGGAGCTGTTTTTT. The chain carries TRBV5-1 and TRBJ2-2; D not certain. Germline CDR1 SGHRS, CDR2 YFSETQ. Trimming left V 4 bases short and J 5 bases short, with 6 bases between. The CDR3 spans 12 residues.